This T cell receptor beta chain was captured in a study of metastatic and nonmetastatic thyroid tumors. Study in general: Malignant thyroid and benign thyroid patients provided blood and tumor or nodule tissue whose repertoires were compared.

Thyroid surgery was performed in patients who had received no treatment beforehand. Per the original methods: Clinicopathological groups differed in CDR3, with these differences serving to build a distant-metastasis classifier for papillary thyroid cancer. TCRdb re-called the PCR reads through MiXCR. The V and J calls were determined by TCRdb, not by the authors. The data contain 23,000 or so clones, about 30% of them seen just once; the ten biggest clones take up approximately 18%. In regard to this clone: Its antigen is still unknown.

The study's findings and limits: Reportedly, malignant thyroid tumors had significantly higher TCR beta diversity than benign nodules, in blood and tumor.

CDR3 length equals 14 residues. The V gene's germline CDR1 is MNHNS and CDR2 SASEGT. V gave up 11 bases and J gave up 0 bases, with 15 bases separating them. The clonotype was recovered from a female donor with papillary thyroid cancer or a benign thyroid nodule (not recorded which). Some clones in this sample may be carry-over from other donors' samples. The V and J genes are TRBV6-1 and TRBJ2-3; the D is unclear. Sequenced material: blood. The CDR3 reads CAGRVSVSTDTQYF. The CDR3, as DNA: TGTGCCGGTCGTGTCAGCGTTAGCACAGATACGCAGTATTTT.